Reported below is one TCR beta chain. The PCR made use of 60 Vbeta and 13 Jbeta primers. Sequenced by immunoSEQ multiplex PCR; TCRdb stores in-frame clones only, minus some. The sample yields approximately 170,000 clones, roughly 80% seen once. The data originate from a study of cytomegalovirus exposure and HLA in healthy donors. The CDR3 totals 16 residues. CDR1 and CDR2 from the germline V gene are SGHTA and FQGNSA. Trimming stripped 5 bases from V and 0 bases from J, with 17 bases between. Sequences were obtained from PBMCs. The chain couples TRBV7-2 to TRBJ2-7, with D tentatively TRBD2 (5 bases). The sequence was collected from a woman aged 18-29 years in good health and CMV-seronegative. This CDR3 reads CASSPLPSGGSYEQYF. Here the CDR3 DNA reads TGTGCCAGCAGCCCCCTCCCGAGCGGTGGCTCCTACGAGCAGTACTTC.